The 29 T cell receptor beta chains given below trace back to one sample, sequenced in a study of blood T cell repertoires in COVID-19. Produced via immunoSEQ multiplex PCR; TCRdb's table is partial and in-frame only. The sample contains 150,000 to 180,000 clones, 70% to 85% of which appear only once. Input material: peripheral blood. These receptors were taken from a woman aged 55-70 years with acute or convalescent COVID-19.

The chain is built from TRBV7-9 and TRBJ2-5, with 7 bases that match TRBD1. The CDR3 extends over 15 amino acids. Germline V lookup: CDR1 SEHNR, CDR2 FQNEAQ (reference sequence). Trimming cost V 5 bases and J 1 base; bases outside gene matches: 7. CDR3 loop: CASSHRTGRQETQYF. The CDR3 coding sequence is TGTGCCAGCAGCCACCGGACAGGACGCCAAGAGACCCAGTACTTC.

DNA for the CDR3: TGTGCCTGGCGCCGACAGGGAGCGAAGGATTCACCCCTCCACTTT. Amino acids: CAWRRQGAKDSPLHF. V is TRBV30 and J is TRBJ1-6; 7 bases map to TRBD1. Germline assignment: CDR1 GTSNPN and CDR2 SVGIG (reference sequence). V dropped 5 bases and J dropped 8; count of bases not matched to a gene: 12. The CDR3 runs to 15 residues.

In DNA, the CDR3 is TGTGCCAGCAGCTGGGGCGGGGGGGCAGATACGCAGTATTTT. As protein: CASSWGGGADTQYF. This chain joins TRBV5-4 and TRBJ2-3; 9 bases map to TRBD2. The CDR3 extends over 14 amino acids. Germline V gene lookup returns CDR1 SGHNT and CDR2 YYREEE (reference sequence). J was trimmed by 4 bases and V by 3 bases; bases with no gene match: 3.

The chain is built from TRBV13 and TRBJ2-7; 7 bases match TRBD1. The CDR3 spans 15 residues. Germline V gene sequence: CDR1 PRHDT, CDR2 FYEKMQ (reference sequence). The V and J ends lost 4 bases and 4 bases, in that order; junction bases with no gene match: 10. CDR3 amino acids: CASSSHQGVQYEQYF. DNA of the CDR3: TGTGCCAGCAGCTCACACCAGGGGGTTCAGTACGAGCAGTACTTC.

This clone came up a few times. This chain links TRBV28 with TRBJ1-2, with D perhaps TRBD1 (5 bases). This CDR3 has 14 amino acids. The V and J ends lost 2 bases and 5 bases respectively, with 12 bases between them. Per the germline V gene, CDR1 is MDHEN and CDR2 is SYDVKM. The CDR3 DNA is TGTGCCAGCAGTTTAGGAGGGGCCCCATATGGCTACACCTTC. It yields the protein CASSLGGAPYGYTF.

The table lists this clone with a few counts. The chain combines TRBV6-6 with TRBJ1-1, with 8 positions matching TRBD1. The CDR3 loop spans 14 amino acids. The V gene end was trimmed by 5 bases and the J gene end by 6 bases; junction bases not matched to a gene: 8. CDR1 MNHNY and CDR2 SVGAGI come from the germline V gene (reference sequence). In DNA, the CDR3 is TGTGCCAGCAGTGACCGGACAGGGCGATCTGAAGCTTTCTTT. Translation: CASSDRTGRSEAFF.

This clone came up once. The J gene is TRBJ1-6, the V gene TRBV6-5; maybe TRBD1 (5 bases). V was cut by 4 bases and J by 5 bases, with 15 bases left in between. Germline assignment: CDR1 MNHEY and CDR2 SVGAGI. This CDR3 has 16 residues. The CDR3 spells CASSLIGGTDNSPLHF. In DNA, the CDR3 is TGTGCCAGCAGTTTAATAGGAGGGACGGATAATTCACCCCTCCACTTT.

In nucleotides, the CDR3 is TGTGCCAGCAGTCCGACCGGACAGGGGCAAGAGCAGTACGTC. It is translated as CASSPTGQGQEQYV. The chain uses TRBV6-5 and TRBJ2-7, with TRBD1 identical over 9 bases. Germline CDR1 and CDR2: MNHEY and SVGAGI. This CDR3 is built from 14 residues. V lost 5 bases to trimming and J lost 7 bases; unmatched junction nucleotides: 9.

This chain links TRBV9 with TRBJ2-2; no definite D call. Trimming left V 3 bases short and J 4 bases short, with 7 bases between. This CDR3 is built from 13 residues. Germline V gives CDR1 SGDLS, CDR2 YYNGEE. The CDR3 spells CASSASGTGELFF. The DNA of the CDR3 is TGTGCCAGCAGCGCCTCGGGCACCGGGGAGCTGTTTTTT.

The gene calls are TRBV5-1 and TRBJ2-7; 7 bases align to TRBD1. V shed 3 bases, J shed 6 bases, and the junction held 9 bases outside the gene matches. This CDR3 spans 14 amino acids. The V gene's germline CDR1 is SGHRS and CDR2 YFSETQ. DNA for the CDR3: TGCGCCAGCAGCTCAGGACAGGAGCTCTCCGAGCAGTACGTC. This translates into CASSSGQELSEQYV.

This clone was detected once. The chain is built from TRBV6-5 and TRBJ1-2, with D possibly being TRBD1 (5 bases). This CDR3 contains 12 residues. Trimming took off 6 bases at V and 8 bases at J, with 13 bases between the two ends. Germline V gene data show CDR1 as MNHEY and CDR2 as SVGAGI. The CDR3 DNA reads TGTGCCAGCAGCTCAGGGAACAGGGGCTACACCTTC. It encodes CASSSGNRGYTF.

This rearrangement joins TRBV28 to TRBJ1-4; D is uncertain. This CDR3 has 15 residues. Germline CDR1 reads MDHEN; CDR2 reads SYDVKM. Trimming left V 5 bases short and J 8 bases short, with 18 bases between. In DNA form, the CDR3 reads TGTGCCAGCAGTCCACCGGGCCCCAGGAGGGAAAAACTGTTTTTT. Its protein is CASSPPGPRREKLFF.

The chain recombines TRBV18 with TRBJ1-6, with D uncertain. V was pared by 7 bases and J by 0 bases, with 13 bases between. The CDR3 is 16 amino acids. CDR1 KGHSH and CDR2 LQKENI come from the germline V gene. The CDR3 region is CASFTSESSYNSPLHF. CDR3 bases: TGTGCCAGCTTCACGAGTGAGAGCTCCTATAATTCACCCCTCCACTTT.

This clone was seen once. The rearrangement joins TRBV28 to TRBJ2-1; TRBD2 is a possible D gene (6 bases). The CDR3 totals 12 residues. V shed 6 bases and J shed 5 bases, with 8 bases lying between them. Germline lookup yields CDR1 MDHEN and CDR2 SYDVKM. The CDR3 region has the DNA TGTGCCAGCAGGGGCGGGGACAATGAGCAGTTCTTC. It codes for CASRGGDNEQFF.

The chain carries TRBV5-1 and TRBJ1-1; TRBD1 is a possible D gene (6 bases). CDR1 is SGHRS and CDR2 is YFSETQ in the germline V gene. The germline V and J ends were trimmed by 4 bases and 1 base, with 8 bases remaining between them. This CDR3 region has 13 residues. This chain's CDR3 is CASSKTGNTEAFF. The CDR3 coding sequence is TGCGCCAGCAGCAAGACAGGGAACACTGAAGCTTTCTTT.

The chain joins TRBV3-1 (or the pseudogene TRBV3-2) to TRBJ2-7; possibly TRBD2 for D (6 bases). The V end was cut by 1 base, the J end by 2 bases, with 21 bases between. The germline V gene has CDR1 LGHDT and CDR2 YNNKEL (reference sequence). The CDR3 length is 18 residues. The CDR3 spells CASSQGGVLRDRAYEQYF. The CDR3, as DNA: TGTGCCAGCAGCCAAGGGGGAGTGCTGCGGGACCGCGCCTACGAGCAGTACTTC.

This chain uses TRBV6-2 or TRBV6-3 with TRBJ1-5, with TRBD1 matching over 8 bases. V trimming: 1 base; J trimming: 2 bases; junction bases outside the gene matches: 7. Germline CDR1 reads MNHEY; CDR2 reads SVGEGT. The CDR3 is made up of 17 amino acids. For the CDR3, the DNA is TGTGCCAGCAGTTACTTCTTAGGACAGGGCCGCAATCAGCCCCAGCATTTT. Translation gives CASSYFLGQGRNQPQHF.

This chain connects TRBV10-3 to TRBJ2-7, with TRBD1 matching over 9 bases. Germline V lookup: CDR1 ENHRY, CDR2 SYGVKD. The CDR3 extends over 16 amino acids. J gave up 0 bases and V 6 bases, and 9 bases lay outside the gene matches. This chain's CDR3 is CAISDPGQGLSYEQYF. DNA of the CDR3: TGTGCCATCAGCGATCCGGGACAGGGTCTCTCCTACGAGCAGTACTTC.

This clone was seen only a few times. The chain is built from TRBV5-4 and TRBJ1-1; a possible D gene is TRBD1 (5 bases). The V end was cut by 0 bases, the J end by 0 bases, with 12 bases between. The germline CDR1 and CDR2 sequences are SGHNT and YYREEE (reference sequence). The CDR3 covers 16 residues. CDR3 region: CASSLGRALMNTEAFF. CDR3 coding DNA: TGTGCCAGCAGCTTGGGCAGGGCCCTCATGAACACTGAAGCTTTCTTT.

The chain has TRBV2 and TRBJ1-5; 12 positions agree with TRBD1. The CDR3 totals 18 residues. Germline V gene data show CDR1 as SNHLY and CDR2 as FYNNEI. The V segment lost 7 bases and the J segment 3 bases; nucleotides outside the gene matches: 13. CDR3 coding DNA: TGTGCCAGCACGGTCGCGGGGACAGGGGGCCTTCTCAATCAGCCCCAGCATTTT. Translated, it gives CASTVAGTGGLLNQPQHF.

This clone was found a few times. The V gene is TRBV5-5, the J gene TRBJ1-1; TRBD1 matches 10 bases. The V and J ends lost 2 bases and 2 bases, in that order; junction bases with no gene match: 12. The CDR3 is 18 amino acids. Germline lookup yields CDR1 SGHKS and CDR2 YYEKEE (reference sequence). The CDR3 loop is CASSLYPGTGEGNTEAFF. The CDR3 DNA sequence: TGTGCCAGCAGCTTATACCCCGGGACAGGGGAGGGTAACACTGAAGCTTTCTTT.

V usage is TRBV28 and J usage is TRBJ1-5; D unclear. The CDR3 covers 16 residues. Trimming shortened V by 6 bases and J by 1 base, and 16 bases separated the two germline ends. Germline CDR1 is MDHEN and CDR2 is SYDVKM. CDR3 sequence (DNA): TGTGCCAGCAGATCCCAGCCGAGGATAAGCAATCAGCCCCAGCATTTT. Amino acids: CASRSQPRISNQPQHF.

V usage is TRBV5-4 and J usage is TRBJ1-1, with 9 bases fitting TRBD1. V gave up 3 bases and J gave up 1 base; unmatched junction bases: 1. CDR1 is SGHNT, CDR2 YYREEE, per germline (reference sequence). The CDR3 is 14 residues long. CDR3 nucleotide sequence: TGTGCCAGCAGCTGGGACAGGGCGAACACTGAAGCTTTCTTT. It encodes CASSWDRANTEAFF.

This chain joins TRBV28 and TRBJ1-2; no clear D. The CDR3 is 13 residues long. The germline V gene has CDR1 MDHEN and CDR2 SYDVKM. V lost 2 bases, J lost 7 bases, and 11 bases lay in between. CDR3 in amino acids: CASSLDNEGGYTF. As DNA, the CDR3 is TGTGCCAGCAGTTTAGACAACGAGGGTGGCTACACCTTC.

V usage is TRBV4-1 and J usage is TRBJ2-3; TRBD2 matches 8 bases. Trimming at V came to 2 bases and at J to 0 bases, leaving 4 bases not matched to a gene. Germline values: CDR1 MGHRA, CDR2 YSYEKL. The CDR3 has 16 amino acids. The CDR3 DNA sequence: TGCGCCAGCAGCCAACGCACTAGCGGTAGCACAGATACGCAGTATTTT. Its translation is CASSQRTSGSTDTQYF.

V and J are TRBV6-6 and TRBJ2-3, with 9 nucleotides matching TRBD2. The V gene's germline CDR1 is MNHNY and CDR2 SVGAGI (reference sequence). V trimming: 5 bases; J trimming: 2 bases; junction bases outside the gene matches: 11. This CDR3 has 17 residues. CDR3 coding DNA: TGTGCCAGCAGTCGGGAATTAGCGGGGGCCTACACAGATACGCAGTATTTT. As protein: CASSRELAGAYTDTQYF.

The chain couples TRBV12-3 or TRBV12-4 to TRBJ2-7; 8 bases are a match to TRBD2. Trimming took 5 bases from V and 7 from J; bases not matched to a gene: 7. The length of the CDR3 is 13 residues. This CDR3 is CASSLLTGGEQYF. In nucleotides, the CDR3 is TGTGCCAGCAGTCTACTTACGGGGGGGGAGCAGTACTTC.

This clone was counted a few times. CDR3 sequence reads: CAISGSDRGVYGYTF. In nucleotides, the CDR3 is TGTGCCATCAGTGGGTCGGACAGGGGGGTATATGGCTACACCTTC. The chain links TRBV10-3 to TRBJ1-2, with TRBD1 identical over 10 bases. CDR1 and CDR2 (germline): ENHRY, SYGVKD. CDR3 length: 15 amino acids. The trim removed 4 bases at V and 5 bases at J, leaving 7 bases unmatched.

The CDR3 spells CASSVEGQGRNEQFF. CDR3 in DNA: TGTGCCAGCAGCGTAGAGGGACAGGGGCGCAATGAGCAGTTCTTC. V is TRBV9 and J is TRBJ2-1; 10 nucleotides line up with TRBD1. The CDR3 has 15 residues. CDR1 SGDLS and CDR2 YYNGEE come from the germline V gene. After removal of 0 bases from V and 6 bases from J, the junction contained 3 bases not matched to a gene. The variable domain in full, with the rest retrieved from reference TRBV9 and TRBJ2-1, is DSGVTQTPKHLITATGQRVTLRCSPRSGDLSVYWYQQSLDQGLQFLIQYYNGEERAKGNILERFSAQQFPDLHSELNLSSLELGDSALYFCASSVEGQGRNEQFFGPGTRLTVL.